Listed below are T cell receptor beta chains from one sample, sequenced in a study of siplizumab effects on memory and regulatory T cells. TCRdb's table, derived via immunoSEQ multiplex PCR, lists solely in-frame clones and lacks some. The sample has about 120,000 clones, around 95% seen once. Sequenced sample: non-Treg CD4+ T cells sorted from blood. All receptors come from a human donor in good health. Each CDR3 is given with its conserved first and last residue. The D gene is left open where the match is weak. A clone size is listed for some rows: how often the clone was seen (once, few, many), or a class if it is expanded.

clone size	V gene	J gene	D gene	CDR3 DNA	CDR3 protein
-	TRBV28	TRBJ2-5	TRBD1	TGTGCCAGCACTAAACTGGGAAGGGACAGGAAAGAGACCCAGTACTTC	CASTKLGRDRKETQYF
-	TRBV28	TRBJ2-7	-	TGTGCCAGCAGTACGGGGGACAACTTGGGGCAGTACTTC	CASSTGDNLGQYF
-	TRBV15	TRBJ2-2	TRBD1	TGTGCCACCAGCATCCGGACAGGAAGAAGGAACACCGGGGAGCTGTTTTTT	CATSIRTGRRNTGELFF
-	TRBV10-3	TRBJ1-6	-	TGTGCCATCAAGACCTCTGGGGGTGAAAATTCACCCCTCCACTTT	CAIKTSGGENSPLHF
-	TRBV28	TRBJ1-6	-	TGTGCCAGCACTGGCCTCTGGGAGAATTCACCCCTCCACTTT	CASTGLWENSPLHF
-	TRBV20-1	TRBJ2-4	-	TGCAGTGCTAGAGATTTCTGGGGGCAGTACTTC	CSARDFWGQYF
-	TRBV11-3	TRBJ2-7	-	TGTGCCAGCAGCTTAGATGGGGACTACGAGCAGTACTTC	CASSLDGDYEQYF
-	TRBV21-1	TRBJ1-4	-	TGTGCCAGCAGCGAGTACTCGCACCGAGGTAATGAAAAACTGTTTTTT	CASSEYSHRGNEKLFF
-	TRBV19	TRBJ1-5	-	TGTGCCACCTCTGAACAGGGCCCCCATCAGCCCCAGCATTTT	CATSEQGPHQPQHF
-	TRBV6-5	TRBJ1-1	-	TGTAAGGTCCAGGGCCTCGACACTGAAGCTTTCTTT	CKVQGLDTEAFF
-	TRBV29-1	TRBJ2-1	-	TGCAGCGTCGGTACCGGGACTGACTCCTACAATGAGCAGTTCTTC	CSVGTGTDSYNEQFF
-	TRBV7-9	TRBJ1-4	-	TGTGCCAGCAGCTTAATTGAGGCGTCTAATGAAAAACTGTTTTTT	CASSLIEASNEKLFF
-	TRBV29-1	TRBJ2-5	TRBD2	TGCAGCGTCGGGACTAGCGGGACTGGGACGGTGAAGACCCAGTACTTC	CSVGTSGTGTVKTQYF
-	TRBV7-2	TRBJ1-5	-	TGTGCCAGCAGCCGACAGTCAAACAATCAGCCCCAGCATTTT	CASSRQSNNQPQHF
-	TRBV18	TRBJ2-5	-	TGTGCCAGCTCACGGCAAGTCGAAGAGACCCAGTACTTC	CASSRQVEETQYF
-	TRBV7-7	TRBJ2-1	TRBD2	TGTGCCAGCAGCCGTCTAGCGGGGGGGTACAATGAGCAGTTCTTC	CASSRLAGGYNEQFF
few	TRBV5-6	TRBJ1-2	-	TGTGCCAGCAGTTACAGGCCCACTAACTATGGCTACACCTTC	CASSYRPTNYGYTF
-	TRBV10-3	TRBJ1-4	-	TGTGCCACCCAGGACAGACCGAATGAAAAACTGTTTTTT	CATQDRPNEKLFF
few	TRBV7-9	TRBJ1-5	TRBD1	TGTGCCAGCAGCTTCGGGACAGGCAATCAGCCCCAGCATTTT	CASSFGTGNQPQHF
-	TRBV21-1	TRBJ2-7	-	TGTGCCAGCAGCAGTCCCGGGCCTCTCCCTCCCCTCAGCTCCTACGAGCAGTACTTC	CASSSPGPLPPLSSYEQYF
-	TRBV11-2	TRBJ2-2	-	TGTGCCAGCAGCTTTCCCGTTTACCGCGCGAACACCGGGGAGCTGTTTTTT	CASSFPVYRANTGELFF
-	TRBV5-1	TRBJ2-5	TRBD2	TGCGCCAGCAGCCCGGAGACTAGCGGAGAGACCCAGTACTTC	CASSPETSGETQYF
-	TRBV2	TRBJ2-1	TRBD2	TGTGCCAGCAGGGGGTCACTAGCGGGGGAGTACAATGAGCAGTTCTTC	CASRGSLAGEYNEQFF
-	TRBV28	TRBJ2-7	-	TGTGCCAGCAGTTTAACCTACGAGCAGTACTTC	CASSLTYEQYF
-	TRBV18	TRBJ2-5	TRBD2	TGTGCCAGCTCACCGACTAGCGGGGTTGAGACCCAGTACTTC	CASSPTSGVETQYF
once	TRBV5-1	TRBJ1-1	-	TGCGCCAGCAGCTTTGACAACCCCGGGAACACTGAAGCTTTCTTT	CASSFDNPGNTEAFF
once	TRBV7-3	TRBJ2-1	-	TGTGCCAGCAGCTTATCTGGGCAGGGGAGTAGTGAGCAGTTCTTC	CASSLSGQGSSEQFF
-	TRBV7-2	TRBJ1-4	-	TGTGCCAGCAGCCTTACACAGGTTGGGAATGAAAAACTGTTTTTT	CASSLTQVGNEKLFF
-	TRBV27	TRBJ1-4	-	TGTGCCAGCAGCTCTACTTATTCGGGGAATGAAAAACTGTTTTTT	CASSSTYSGNEKLFF
once	TRBV4-3	TRBJ2-3	-	TGCGCCAGCAGCCAAGAACCTTACGATACGCAGTATTTT	CASSQEPYDTQYF
-	TRBV28	TRBJ2-2	-	TGTGCCAGCAGTTTCATCGGGGAGCTGTTTTTT	CASSFIGELFF
-	TRBV10-3	TRBJ2-3	TRBD2	TGTGCCATCAGTGATGGTATTGTGGGTAGCGGGAGCACAGATACGCAGTATTTT	CAISDGIVGSGSTDTQYF
-	TRBV19	TRBJ1-3	-	TGTGCCAGTAGTGAACAACGCGGAAACACCATATATTTT	CASSEQRGNTIYF
-	TRBV19	TRBJ1-2	TRBD1	TGTGCCAGTAGTCGGACAGGGGCCGTGGGCTACACCTTC	CASSRTGAVGYTF
-	TRBV5-4	TRBJ1-1	-	TGTGCCAGCAGCTTGTTGAGGGGCACCCAGGCTGAAGCTTTCTTT	CASSLLRGTQAEAFF
-	TRBV7-2	TRBJ1-3	-	TGTGCCAGCAGCTCTCAGGGAGGCGAAAACACCATATATTTT	CASSSQGGENTIYF
-	TRBV19	TRBJ2-3	TRBD1	TGTGCCAGTGCCCCCGGGACAGGGGACACAGATACGCAGTATTTT	CASAPGTGDTDTQYF
-	TRBV19	TRBJ1-2	-	TGTGCCAGTAGTATGGGAAGGTGGGATGGCTACACCTTC	CASSMGRWDGYTF
-	TRBV2	TRBJ1-5	-	TGTGCCAGCATAGGGAACACCGGCAATCAGCCCCAGCATTTT	CASIGNTGNQPQHF
-	TRBV5-1	TRBJ2-2	-	TGCGCCAGCAGCTTAGAGGGCTACACCGGGGAGCTGTTTTTT	CASSLEGYTGELFF
-	TRBV11-2	TRBJ2-3	TRBD2	TGTGCCAGCAGCTTCCTTGCTAGCGGGGGGTTAACCACAGATACGCAGTATTTT	CASSFLASGGLTTDTQYF
-	TRBV4-3	TRBJ1-2	-	TGCGCCAGCAGCCATAGGGGGGGGCGCCGCTATGGCTACACCTTC	CASSHRGGRRYGYTF
-	TRBV7-2	TRBJ1-6	-	TGTGCCAGCAGCCCTTACACTCGATCACCCCTCCACTTT	CASSPYTRSPLHF
-	TRBV2	TRBJ1-1	-	TGTGCCAGCAGTTGGGACGTCCTGGTGGGGGCTTTCTTT	CASSWDVLVGAFF
-	TRBV6-5	TRBJ1-2	-	TGTGCCAGCAGTCCCGGGGCCGCGGATGGCTACACCTTC	CASSPGAADGYTF